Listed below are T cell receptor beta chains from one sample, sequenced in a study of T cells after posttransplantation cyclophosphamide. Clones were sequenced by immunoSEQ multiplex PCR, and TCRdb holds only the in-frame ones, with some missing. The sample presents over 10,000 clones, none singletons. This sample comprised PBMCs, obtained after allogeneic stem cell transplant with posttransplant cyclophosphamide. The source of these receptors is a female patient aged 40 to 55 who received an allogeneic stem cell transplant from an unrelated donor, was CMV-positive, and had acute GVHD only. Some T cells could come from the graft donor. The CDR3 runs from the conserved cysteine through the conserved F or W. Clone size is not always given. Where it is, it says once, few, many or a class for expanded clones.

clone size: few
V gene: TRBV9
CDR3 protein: CASSPIAGGSDTQYF

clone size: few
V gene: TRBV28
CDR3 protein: CASSLSTGWSNGYTF

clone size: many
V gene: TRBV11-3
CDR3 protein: CASSTPPPGQGASGELFF

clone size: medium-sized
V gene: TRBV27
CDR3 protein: CASRAGTYEQYF

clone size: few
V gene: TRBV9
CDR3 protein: CASSVGGEGYEQYF

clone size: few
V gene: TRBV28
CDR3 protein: CASSLQGAGNQPQHF

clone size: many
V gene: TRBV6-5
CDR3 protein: CASSYWSGPLEGGYTF

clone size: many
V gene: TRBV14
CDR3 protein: CASSLGDRVGETQYF

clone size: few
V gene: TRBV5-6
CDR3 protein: CASSPIAGTYEQYF

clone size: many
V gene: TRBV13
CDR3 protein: CASSTRGADTQYF

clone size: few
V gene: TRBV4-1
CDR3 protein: CASSPSGGPQETQYF

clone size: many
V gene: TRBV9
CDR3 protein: CASSGNRDRRLNSPLHF

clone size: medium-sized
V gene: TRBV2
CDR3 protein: CASSGGLVLPGELFF

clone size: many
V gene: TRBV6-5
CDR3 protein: CASSYRGQGFEKLFF

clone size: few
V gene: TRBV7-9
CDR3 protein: CASSRQGAPNTGELFF

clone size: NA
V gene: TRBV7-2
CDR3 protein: CASSSIHSGTGEQYF

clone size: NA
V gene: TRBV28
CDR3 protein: CASGRGTEAFF

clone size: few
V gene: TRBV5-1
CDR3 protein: CASSLTGSREQYF

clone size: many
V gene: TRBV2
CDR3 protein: CASNTGGATDTQYF

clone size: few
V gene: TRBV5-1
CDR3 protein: CASSSYMNQGVTEAFF

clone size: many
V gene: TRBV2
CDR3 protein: CASRPSGTGELFF

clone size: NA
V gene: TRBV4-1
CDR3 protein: CASSQEDMSGGITDTQYF

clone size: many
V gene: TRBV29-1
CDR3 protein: CSDRANYGYTF

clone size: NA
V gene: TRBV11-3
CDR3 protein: CASSFRDSGDTQYF

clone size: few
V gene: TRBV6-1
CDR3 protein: CASSVPGQGYNEQFF

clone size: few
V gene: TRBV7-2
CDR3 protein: CASSTAGTMFGQPQHF

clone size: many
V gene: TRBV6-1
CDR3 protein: CASRQIQGAGETQYF

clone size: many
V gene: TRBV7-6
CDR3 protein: CASSYGQGGYEQYF

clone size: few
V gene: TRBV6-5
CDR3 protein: CASSYSRGRNTEAFF

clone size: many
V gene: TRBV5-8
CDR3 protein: CASSLEGQMTTEAFF

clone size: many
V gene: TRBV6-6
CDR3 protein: CASSYPPGQGGYGYTF

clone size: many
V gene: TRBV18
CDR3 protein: CASSPTGTNRVNTEAFF

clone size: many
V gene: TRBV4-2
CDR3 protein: CASSQEGAREQYF

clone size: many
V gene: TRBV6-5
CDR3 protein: CASSYSGGGEKLFF

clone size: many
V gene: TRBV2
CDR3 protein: CASRRLAGGNTGELFF

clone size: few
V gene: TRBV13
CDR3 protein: CASSLAGTGHYEQYF

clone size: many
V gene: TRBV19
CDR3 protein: CASSPRPWEGKTDYGYTF

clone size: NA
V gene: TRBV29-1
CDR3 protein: CSVEGAESYNEQFF

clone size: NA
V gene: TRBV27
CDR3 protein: CASSTPSSARGNEQFF

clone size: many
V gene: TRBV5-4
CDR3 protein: CASSRTGSATNEKLFF

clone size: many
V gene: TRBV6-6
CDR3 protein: CASSYGQGAEAFF

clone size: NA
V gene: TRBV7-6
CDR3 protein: CASSPGAAEGSQHF

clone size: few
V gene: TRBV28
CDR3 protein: CASSLFGTAYEQYF

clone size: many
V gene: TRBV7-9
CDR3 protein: CASSFRQGTLPRPQHF

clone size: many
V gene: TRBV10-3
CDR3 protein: CAISRTLRNEQFF

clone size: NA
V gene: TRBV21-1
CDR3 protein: CASSKPRTGSTDTQYF

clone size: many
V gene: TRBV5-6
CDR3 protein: CASSLEGLAYNEQFF

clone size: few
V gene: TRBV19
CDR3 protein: CASRIWDREKEGSGYTF